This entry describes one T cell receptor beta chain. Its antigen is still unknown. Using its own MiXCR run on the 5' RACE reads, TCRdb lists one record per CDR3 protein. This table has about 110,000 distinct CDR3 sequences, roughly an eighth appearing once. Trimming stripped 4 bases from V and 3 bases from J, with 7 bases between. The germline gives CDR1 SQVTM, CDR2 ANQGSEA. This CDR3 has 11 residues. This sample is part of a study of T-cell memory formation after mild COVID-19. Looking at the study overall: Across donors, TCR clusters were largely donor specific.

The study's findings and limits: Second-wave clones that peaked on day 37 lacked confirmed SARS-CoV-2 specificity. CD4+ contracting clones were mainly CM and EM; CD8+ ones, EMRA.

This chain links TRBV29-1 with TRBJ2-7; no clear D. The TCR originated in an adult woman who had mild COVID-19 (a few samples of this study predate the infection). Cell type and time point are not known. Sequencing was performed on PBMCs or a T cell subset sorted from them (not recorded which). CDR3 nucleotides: TGCAGCGTTGGTGAATTCTACGAGCAGTACTTC. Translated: CSVGEFYEQYF.